This TCR beta chain was retrieved from a study of tissue T cells after allogeneic stem cell transplantation. Findings and limits, study-wide: Tissue-detected TCR repertoire was only partly captured by blood and spleen T cells. Few T cell clones were shared across patients, but motif clusters showed tissue-specific shared signatures.

As to this clone: Its specificity is not known. The germline and genes are mouse ones. Read data end 1 residue before the CDR3 end; the end is taken from the germline J gene.

Time point: mouse harvest day 7 after allogeneic transplant. Tail vein injection delivered 10^7 T-cell-depleted bone marrow cells and 10^6 splenic CD5+ T cells. B6 (H2b) cells into BALB/c (H2d) mice; tissues taken at day 7 or 14. Assay used: immunoSEQ multiplex PCR; TCRdb lists only in-frame clones, some missing. The data contain thousands of clones, around two fifths of them seen just once; the ten biggest clones take up about 2%. This CDR3 region has 12 residues. The sequenced sample was skin. The J gene is TRBJ2-5, the V gene TRBV22. TRBV22 is a known pseudogene. The clonotype comes from a female BALB/c mouse given C57BL/6 T cells with graft-versus-host disease after an allogeneic hematopoietic cell transplant. The sequenced CDR3 bases are TGTGCCAGCAGTTGGATCCAAGACACCCAGTAC. This codes for CASSWIQDTQY. In full, the CDR3 is CASSWIQDTQYF.